Included here is one T cell receptor (beta chain) sequence, with context. Its antigen is as yet unknown. This sample was taken from a study of T cell repertoires in cytomegalovirus infection. About the study: It was recently identified HLA-C-restricted and well-studied HLA-B-restricted CMV epitopes that the study used.

V lost 5 bases, J lost 5 bases, and 15 bases lay in between. The CDR3 is 14 residues long. In TCRdb, the reads were re-called with MiXCR into one record per CDR3 protein. This table has tens of thousands of distinct CDR3 sequences, 20% appearing once. General study results and limits: Dominating the ex vivo response were TCR beta clonotypes that were CMV-specific and HLA-C-restricted.

The rearrangement uses TRBV12-3 or TRBV12-4 and TRBJ2-5; possibly TRBD2 for D (5 bases). The receptor was isolated from a human donor in good health (CMV status not recorded). Some clones in this sample may be carry-over from other donors' samples. Material: CD8+ T cells from cultured PBMCs, obtained from culture after CMV antigen stimulation. The CDR3 protein is CASSPGGNGETQYF. CDR3 DNA sequence: TGTGCCAGCAGTCCTGGAGGAAACGGTGAGACCCAGTACTTC.